This T cell receptor (beta chain) was retrieved from a study of graft-versus-host responses after intestinal transplantation. Germline CDR1 reads LGHNA; CDR2 reads YNFKEQ. The V end was cut by 1 base, the J end by 5 bases, with 14 bases between. The CDR3 consists of 15 residues. This clone appeared once. The antigen is unknown. The repertoire was sequenced with immunoSEQ multiplex PCR; TCRdb's copy has only in-frame clones and lacks some. The table shows approximately 70,000 clones, with over 70% occurring only once. The TCR comes from a human donor who was the organ donor for an intestinal transplant. Sample: unstimulated CD4+ T cells sorted from spleen or lymph node cells, taken before transplant. V and J are TRBV4-2 and TRBJ1-2, with D unresolved. CDR3: CASSQAGRLRYGYTF. CDR3 nucleotides: TGTGCCAGCAGCCAAGCGGGTCGGCTTAGATATGGCTACACCTTC.